There are many counts of the clone carrying this T cell receptor beta chain. The sample comes from a study of neurological immune-mediated disorders. MiXCR, run by TCRdb on the 5' RACE reads, gives a single entry per CDR3 protein. The table has fewer than 85,000 distinct CDR3 sequences, 17% seen once. Individuals who volunteered at a blood bank located in Maryland, USA, made up the group of healthy controls. For the unsorted libraries, 2 million PBMCs stored at -80 C served as input. CDR3 length equals 14 residues. CDR1 is SGHTS and CDR2 is YDEGEE in the germline V gene. V dropped 4 bases and J dropped 6; count of bases not matched to a gene: 9.

The sequencing input was PBMCs. This receptor was identified in a woman in her forties in good health. The V and J genes are TRBV5-8 and TRBJ1-1, with 7 bases that match TRBD1. CDR3 nucleotides: TGTGCCAGCAGCCACTACAGGGGAGGGTCTGAAGCTTTCTTT. This translates into CASSHYRGGSEAFF.